These 9 T cell receptor beta chains came from one sample sequenced in a study of T cell responses to AZD1222 COVID-19 vaccine. Clones were read by immunoSEQ multiplex PCR, and TCRdb kept only the in-frame ones, dropping some. The sample includes more than 120,000 clones, approximately 85% seen only once; the top ten take 5% to 6.5%. This material consisted of peripheral blood, taken 28 days after the second dose of the MenACWY control vaccine. These TCRs come from an adult who received the MenACWY meningococcal vaccine as a control.

The chain carries TRBV6-2 or TRBV6-3 and TRBJ1-1, with D unresolved. The V end was cut by 0 bases, the J end by 6 bases, with 14 bases between. The germline V gene has CDR1 MNHEY and CDR2 SVGEGT. The CDR3 is 15 amino acids. CDR3 in amino acids: CASSYSSTVRPEAFF. In DNA form, the CDR3 reads TGTGCCAGCAGTTACTCTTCCACGGTTAGGCCTGAAGCTTTCTTT.

This clone was counted a single time. The V gene is TRBV6-5, the J gene TRBJ2-7; D unresolved. The V end was cut by 5 bases, the J end by 3 bases, with 14 bases between. Germline loops: CDR1 MNHEY, CDR2 SVGAGI. The CDR3 is made up of 14 amino acids. CDR3 protein: CASSTPRQDYEQYF. Here the CDR3 DNA reads TGTGCCAGCAGTACCCCCAGGCAGGACTACGAGCAGTACTTC.

This chain uses TRBV7-9 with TRBJ2-1; 7 nucleotides line up with TRBD1. From germline, CDR1 is SEHNR and CDR2 FQNEAQ (reference sequence). J was trimmed by 1 base and V by 5 bases; bases with no gene match: 5. The CDR3 runs to 15 residues. This chain's CDR3 is CASSRLQGSYNEQFF. CDR3 DNA: TGTGCCAGCAGCCGGTTACAGGGGTCCTACAATGAGCAGTTCTTC. Using reference TRBV7-9 and TRBJ2-1 for the parts outside the CDR3, the full variable domain is DTGVSQNPRHKITKRGQNVTFRCDPISEHNRLYWYRQTLGQGPEFLTYFQNEAQLEKSRLLSDRFSAERPKGSFSTLEIQRTEQGDSAMYLCASSRLQGSYNEQFFGPGTRLTVL.

The chain combines TRBV7-8 with TRBJ2-2; TRBD2 might be the D (7 bases). V was cut by 2 bases and J by 1 base, with 11 bases left in between. CDR3 length: 16 residues. Per germline, CDR1 SGHVS and CDR2 FQNEAQ. The CDR3 reads CASSLRGAGNTGELFF. The CDR3 coding sequence is TGTGCCAGCAGCTTACGGGGGGCGGGGAACACCGGGGAGCTGTTTTTT.

The CDR3 region has the DNA TGTGCCAGTACCTCCATCGGACTAGCGGGAGGAAGGGGAGCAGATACGCAGTATTTT. Its translation: CASTSIGLAGGRGADTQYF. This chain connects TRBV19 to TRBJ2-3, with 14 bases aligning to TRBD2. The CDR3 has 19 amino acids. V gave up 7 bases and J gave up 4 bases; unmatched junction bases: 16. The V gene's germline CDR1 is LNHDA and CDR2 SQIVND (reference sequence).

This CDR3 reads CASSFPGHHMELFF. CDR3 DNA: TGTGCCAGCAGCTTTCCGGGGCACCACATGGAGCTGTTTTTT. The rearrangement links TRBV11-2 to TRBJ2-2; possibly TRBD1 or TRBD2 for D (5 bases each). Germline CDR1 reads SGHAT; CDR2 reads FQNNGV. This CDR3 is 14 amino acids long. Deletions cut 3 bases from V and 10 bases from J, with 15 bases between.

The rearrangement links TRBV5-4 to TRBJ1-1, with unresolved D. The CDR3 sequence is 15 residues long. V lost 4 bases and J lost 0, with 13 bases in between. CDR1 and CDR2 from the germline V gene are SGHNT and YYREEE (reference sequence). In DNA form, the CDR3 reads TGTGCCAGCAGCCACCTTACAGCAATGAACACTGAAGCTTTCTTT. As protein: CASSHLTAMNTEAFF. The variable domain in full, completed from reference TRBV5-4 and TRBJ1-1, reads ETGVTQSPTHLIKTRGQQVTLRCSSQSGHNTVSWYQQALGQGPQFIFQYYREEENGRGNFPPRFSGLQFPNYSSELNVNALELDDSALYLCASSHLTAMNTEAFFGQGTRLTVV.

The chain has TRBV27 and TRBJ2-1; TRBD2 matches 7 bases. Germline trimming cut 5 bases from V and 0 bases from J; bases unmatched to any gene: 10. The germline V gene encodes CDR1 MNHEY and CDR2 SMNVEV (reference sequence). There are 17 residues in the CDR3. The CDR3 DNA is TGTGCCAGCAGTCCTACAGCGGGGATTAGCTCCTACAATGAGCAGTTCTTC. Translating it yields CASSPTAGISSYNEQFF.

The chain recombines TRBV3-1 (or the pseudogene TRBV3-2) with TRBJ1-1; D remains unclear. V lost 2 bases and J 1 base, leaving 5 bases between the germline ends. Germline loops: CDR1 LGHDT, CDR2 YNNKEL (reference sequence). The CDR3 is 13 amino acids. The CDR3 protein is CASSQQRNTEAFF. In DNA, the CDR3 is TGTGCCAGCAGCCAACAGAGGAACACTGAAGCTTTCTTT.